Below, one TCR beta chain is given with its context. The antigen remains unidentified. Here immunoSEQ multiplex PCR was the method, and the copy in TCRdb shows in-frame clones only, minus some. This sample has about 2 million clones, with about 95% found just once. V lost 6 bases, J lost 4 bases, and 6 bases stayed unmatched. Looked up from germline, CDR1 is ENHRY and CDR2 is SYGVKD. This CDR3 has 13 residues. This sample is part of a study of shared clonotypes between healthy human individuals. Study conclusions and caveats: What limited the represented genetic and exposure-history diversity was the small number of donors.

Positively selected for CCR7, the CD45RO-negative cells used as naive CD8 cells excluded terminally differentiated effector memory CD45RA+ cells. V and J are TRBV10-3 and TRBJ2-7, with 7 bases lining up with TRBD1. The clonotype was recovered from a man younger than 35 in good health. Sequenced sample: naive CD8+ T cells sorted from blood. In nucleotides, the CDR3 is TGTGCCATCAGCCCATCGGACAGGTACGAGCAGTACTTC. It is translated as CAISPSDRYEQYF.